One and the same sample provided the 15 T cell receptor beta chains below, sequenced in a study of T cell responses to AZD1222 COVID-19 vaccine (dated by TCRdb to about 2021). Library generation was performed with the immunoSEQ multiplex PCR assay. In TCRdb, the immuneACCESS table is reduced to in-frame sequences with V and J assigned. These tables do not hold every clone; where another copy was compared, an unresolved V gene accounts for under half, and the others remain unexplained. This sample comprises some 94,000 clones, roughly 89% of them detected only once. The ten largest clones take up 5.3% of the sample. The time point label for this specimen denotes: about 28 days (+/-7) after the second vaccine dose. The specimen was peripheral blood, collected 28 days after the second AZD1222 dose. The receptors originated from an adult who received the AZD1222 COVID-19 vaccine.

This clone was detected once. V and J are TRBV4-1 and TRBJ2-1, with D possibly matching TRBD1 (5 bases). Germline V gives CDR1 MGHRA, CDR2 YSYEKL. The V gene lost 5 bases and the J gene lost 8 bases, with 16 bases spanning the gap. The CDR3 has 14 residues. CDR3 bases: TGCGCCAGCAGCATTCGACAGATAGGGGATGAGCAGTTCTTC. It encodes CASSIRQIGDEQFF.

This clone was recorded once. The rearrangement uses TRBV6-5 and TRBJ1-6, with D unclear. V was pared by 6 bases and J by 5 bases, with 14 bases between. The CDR3 has 15 amino acids. The V gene's germline CDR1 is MNHEY and CDR2 SVGAGI. CDR3 coding DNA: TGTGCCAGCAGCGATAGGCGCTCGGATAATTCACCCCTCCACTTT. The encoded protein is CASSDRRSDNSPLHF.

The rearrangement links TRBV28 to TRBJ2-3; D perhaps matches TRBD2 (6 bases). Trimming cost V 5 bases and J 0 bases, with 18 bases left between them. The CDR3 extends over 17 amino acids. Germline CDR1 is MDHEN and CDR2 is SYDVKM. CDR3: CASSTAGTHTSTDTQYF. Here the CDR3 DNA reads TGTGCCAGCAGTACAGCCGGGACTCATACTAGCACAGATACGCAGTATTTT.

This chain connects TRBV7-8 to TRBJ1-1; the D gene is possibly TRBD1 (6 bases). This CDR3 has 14 residues. The V gene's germline CDR1 is SGHVS and CDR2 FQNEAQ. With 1 base removed from V and 1 base from J, the gap between germline ends came to 7 bases. Written as DNA, the CDR3 is TGTGCCAGCAGCTTAGTACAGGGGAACACTGAAGCTTTCTTT. It translates to CASSLVQGNTEAFF.

The chain carries TRBV6-4 and TRBJ2-3; 7 bases align to TRBD2. Losses at the gene ends were 0 bases for V and 4 bases for J; bases not matched to a gene: 4. The CDR3 runs 15 residues. Germline loops: CDR1 MRHNA, CDR2 SNTAGT. The CDR3 sequence is CASSDSASGPDTQYF. CDR3 in DNA: TGTGCCAGCAGTGACTCAGCTAGCGGACCAGATACGCAGTATTTT.

The V call is TRBV20-1, the J call TRBJ2-7, with D tentatively TRBD1 (6 bases). Germline V CDR1 and CDR2: DFQATT, SNEGSKA (reference sequence). Deletions cut 3 bases from V and 0 bases from J, with 12 bases between. This CDR3 comprises 14 residues. The CDR3 DNA follows: TGCAGTGCTAGTCGGGCAGGGGTCTCCTACGAGCAGTACTTC. Its translation is CSASRAGVSYEQYF.

The chain couples TRBV12-3 or TRBV12-4 to TRBJ1-1; no definite D call. V was trimmed by 6 bases and J by 5 bases, leaving 7 bases between them. This CDR3 spans 11 amino acids. The CDR3: CASSLGTEAFF. The CDR3 DNA sequence: TGTGCCAGCAGCCTAGGTACTGAAGCTTTCTTT.

V gene TRBV6-8 combines with J gene TRBJ2-2; D is perhaps TRBD1 or TRBD2 (5 bases each). The V gene lost 3 bases and the J gene lost 6 bases, with 14 bases spanning the gap. The CDR3 has 15 residues. The germline CDR1 and CDR2 sequences are MNHGY and SAAAGT. DNA of the CDR3: TGTGCCAGCAGTTATCCGGGACGCACCTCCGGGGAGCTGTTTTTT. This gives the protein CASSYPGRTSGELFF.

V and J are TRBV10-1 and TRBJ1-1; 7 nucleotides line up with TRBD1. After removal of 0 bases from V and 4 bases from J, the junction contained 5 bases not matched to a gene. Germline assignment: CDR1 WNHNN and CDR2 SYGVQD (reference sequence). The length of the CDR3 is 15 residues. CDR3 DNA sequence: TGCGCCAGCAGTGAGTCGGTGGCAGGGGGCACTGAAGCTTTCTTT. Its translation is CASSESVAGGTEAFF.

This chain uses TRBV18 with TRBJ2-2, with 7 bases identical to TRBD2. The V segment lost 1 base and the J segment 5 bases; nucleotides outside the gene matches: 4. Per germline, CDR1 KGHSH and CDR2 LQKENI. This CDR3 region has 15 residues. The CDR3 coding sequence is TGTGCCAGCTCACCACAAGCGGGGCGTACCGGGGAGCTGTTTTTT. Its translation is CASSPQAGRTGELFF.

This chain uses TRBV7-9 with TRBJ1-6; no reliable D call. Per germline, CDR1 SEHNR and CDR2 FQNEAQ (reference sequence). Between the trimmed V and J ends, which lost 0 bases and 6 bases, there was a span of 3 bases. CDR3 size: 13 residues. The CDR3 nucleotides are TGTGCCAGCAGCTTAGCGGGTAATTCACCCCTCCACTTT. Its protein is CASSLAGNSPLHF.

V gene TRBV10-3 combines with J gene TRBJ2-5; D is unresolved. This CDR3 spans 16 amino acids. Trimming shortened V by 3 bases and J by 2 bases, and 16 bases separated the two germline ends. The germline gives CDR1 ENHRY, CDR2 SYGVKD. CDR3 coding DNA: TGTGCCATCAGTGACCGGAGTCAGGCGATACAAGAGACCCAGTACTTC. This translates into CAISDRSQAIQETQYF.

The chain uses TRBV19 and TRBJ2-3; D is perhaps TRBD1 (6 bases). V was shortened by 3 bases and J by 8 bases, with 30 bases between the two germline ends. This CDR3 is built from 19 residues. Germline-derived CDR1 and CDR2 are LNHDA and SQIVND (reference sequence). CDR3 region: CASSIGVGQGLSLGGTQYF. Written as DNA, the CDR3 is TGTGCCAGTAGTATTGGGGTTGGGCAGGGGCTAAGTTTAGGAGGTACGCAGTATTTT. Together with reference TRBV19 and TRBJ2-3, the CDR3 gives the full variable domain: DGGITQSPKYLFRKEGQNVTLSCEQNLNHDAMYWYRQDPGQGLRLIYYSQIVNDFQKGDIAEGYSVSREKKESFPLTVTSAQKNPTAFYLCASSIGVGQGLSLGGTQYFGPGTRLTVL.

The chain is built from TRBV7-2 and TRBJ2-3; 13 nucleotides line up with TRBD2. The CDR3 totals 16 residues. Germline loops: CDR1 SGHTA, CDR2 FQGNSA. V was clipped by 4 bases and J by 2 bases; unmatched bases: 3. The CDR3 region is CASSSTSGGATDTQYF. CDR3 DNA: TGTGCCAGCAGCTCAACTAGCGGGGGGGCCACAGATACGCAGTATTTT.

The gene calls are TRBV7-2 and TRBJ2-3, with D tentatively TRBD1 (6 bases). From germline, CDR1 is SGHTA and CDR2 FQGNSA. The CDR3 is 14 amino acids. Trimming took off 5 bases at V and 5 bases at J, with 14 bases between the two ends. The CDR3 coding sequence is TGTGCCAGCAGCCCCTCGTCAGGGGAAGATACGCAGTATTTT. Translating it yields CASSPSSGEDTQYF.